These 27 T cell receptor beta chains were sequenced from one sample in a study of blood T cell repertoires in COVID-19. Clones were read by immunoSEQ multiplex PCR, and TCRdb kept only the in-frame ones, dropping some. Seen here are fewer than 250,000 clones, 75% to 90% observed once, and the top ten hold around 3.7%. Sequencing was carried out using PBMCs or T cells enriched from blood (not recorded which). The source is a woman in her twenties or thirties who had been exposed to COVID-19.

This sequence joins TRBV3-1 (or the pseudogene TRBV3-2) and TRBJ1-6; D perhaps matches TRBD1 (5 bases). Germline V gene lookup returns CDR1 LGHDT and CDR2 YNNKEL (reference sequence). This CDR3 is 16 amino acids long. V lost 1 base to trimming and J lost 6 bases, with 13 bases between them. DNA of the CDR3: TGTGCCAGCAGCCAAGGGTGGGGCAGGAGTAATTCACCCCTCCACTTT. As protein: CASSQGWGRSNSPLHF.

The chain couples TRBV7-2 to TRBJ2-2; 7 nucleotides agree with TRBD2. Trimming at V came to 1 base and at J to 0 bases, leaving 8 bases not matched to a gene. Germline lookup yields CDR1 SGHTA and CDR2 FQGNSA. This CDR3 region has 18 residues. CDR3 sequence (DNA): TGTGCCAGCAGCTTAGTTTTTTGGGGACTAACGAACACCGGGGAGCTGTTTTTT. This sequence encodes CASSLVFWGLTNTGELFF.

This clone showed up just once. This sequence joins TRBV9 and TRBJ2-1, with D possibly being TRBD2 (6 bases). This CDR3 region has 18 residues. The V end lost 0 bases, the J end lost 1 base, and 17 bases lay between the germline ends. Germline-derived CDR1 and CDR2 are SGDLS and YYNGEE. The chain's CDR3 is CASSVAGRRGESYNEQFF. Written as DNA, the CDR3 is TGTGCCAGCAGCGTAGCAGGCCGGAGGGGAGAGTCCTACAATGAGCAGTTCTTC.

The rearrangement uses TRBV7-8 and TRBJ2-7; D is ambiguous. Germline V gene sequence: CDR1 SGHVS, CDR2 FQNEAQ. The CDR3 loop spans 13 amino acids. Deletions cut 5 bases from V and 2 bases from J, with 10 bases between. The CDR3 is CASSRIGAYEQYF. Written as DNA, the CDR3 is TGTGCCAGCAGCCGGATAGGAGCCTACGAGCAGTACTTC. Filled out from reference TRBV7-8 and TRBJ2-7, the complete variable domain reads GAGVSQSPRYKVAKRGQDVALRCDPISGHVSLFWYQQALGQGPEFLTYFQNEAQLDKSGLPSDRFFAERPEGSVSTLKIQRTQQEDSAVYLCASSRIGAYEQYFGPGTRLTVT.

This chain connects TRBV4-2 to TRBJ2-7, with 7 bases aligning to TRBD1. CDR3 length equals 16 residues. Per the germline V gene, CDR1 is LGHNA and CDR2 is YNFKEQ. The V segment lost 1 base and the J segment 2 bases; nucleotides outside the gene matches: 8. The CDR3 DNA reads TGTGCCAGCAGCCAAGTCGGCGTGCAGGGGGCCTACGAGCAGTACTTC. Amino acid sequence: CASSQVGVQGAYEQYF.

In its sample, this clone was seen once. The CDR3 spells CASRVDRGQGQPQHF. As DNA, the CDR3 is TGTGCCAGCAGGGTGGACAGGGGCCAAGGACAGCCCCAGCATTTT. The gene calls are TRBV2 and TRBJ1-5; the match to TRBD1 covers 9 bases. The CDR3 runs 15 residues. V was clipped by 6 bases and J by 7 bases; unmatched bases: 10. Per germline, CDR1 SNHLY and CDR2 FYNNEI. Using reference TRBV2 and TRBJ1-5 for the parts outside the CDR3, the full variable domain is EPEVTQTPSHQVTQMGQEVILRCVPISNHLYFYWYRQILGQKVEFLVSFYNNEISEKSEIFDDQFSVERPDGSNFTLKIRSTKLEDSAMYFCASRVDRGQGQPQHFGDGTRLSIL.

The chain has TRBV6-5 and TRBJ1-4; possible D gene TRBD1, 5 bases. Germline V gene data show CDR1 as MNHEY and CDR2 as SVGAGI. V was cut by 7 bases and J by 3 bases, with 15 bases left in between. There are 15 residues in the CDR3. The CDR3, as DNA: TGTGCCAGCACCCACACGGGGGGACCTAATGAAAAACTGTTTTTT. This translates into CASTHTGGPNEKLFF.

The CDR3 region has the DNA TGTGCCAGCAGTGAAGCGCTTCTCGCGGGCCCTCGCATTTACAATGAGCAGTTCTTC. Translated, it gives CASSEALLAGPRIYNEQFF. The rearrangement uses TRBV2 and TRBJ2-1, with a weak D call TRBD2 (5 bases). Germline CDR1 is SNHLY and CDR2 is FYNNEI. Trimming left V 0 bases short and J 4 bases short, with 22 bases between. The CDR3 has 19 residues.

This chain connects TRBV2 to TRBJ2-1; D may be TRBD2 (6 bases). Trimming left V 5 bases short and J 5 bases short, with 10 bases between. The CDR3 spans 13 residues. CDR1 SNHLY and CDR2 FYNNEI come from the germline V gene. This CDR3 reads CASSTGENNEQFF. Here the CDR3 DNA reads TGTGCCAGCAGTACGGGGGAGAACAATGAGCAGTTCTTC. The whole variable domain, remainder taken from reference TRBV2 and TRBJ2-1, is EPEVTQTPSHQVTQMGQEVILRCVPISNHLYFYWYRQILGQKVEFLVSFYNNEISEKSEIFDDQFSVERPDGSNFTLKIRSTKLEDSAMYFCASSTGENNEQFFGPGTRLTVL.

The chain is built from TRBV7-7 and TRBJ2-2; possible D gene TRBD2, 7 bases. CDR1 and CDR2 from the germline V gene are SSHAT and FNYEAQ (reference sequence). The CDR3 contains 17 residues. Trimming left V 4 bases short and J 6 bases short, with 21 bases between. This CDR3 is CASSSGASGLGSGELFF. CDR3 nucleotide sequence: TGTGCCAGCAGCTCAGGGGCTAGCGGATTAGGCTCCGGGGAGCTGTTTTTT.

This clone has a single count. V gene TRBV30 combines with J gene TRBJ2-1; 13 bases line up with TRBD2. J gave up 2 bases and V 3 bases, and 10 bases lay outside the gene matches. This CDR3 is 18 amino acids long. The germline CDR1 and CDR2 sequences are GTSNPN and SVGIG (reference sequence). The DNA of the CDR3 is TGTGCCTGGAGCCTCGGACTAGCGGGAGTAGTACCCTACAATGAGCAGTTCTTC. Translated: CAWSLGLAGVVPYNEQFF. Supplemented by reference TRBV30 and TRBJ2-1, the full variable domain reads SQTIHQWPATLVQPVGSPLSLECTVEGTSNPNLYWYRQAAGRGLQLLFYSVGIGQISSEVPQNLSASRPQDRQFILSSKKLLLSDSGFYLCAWSLGLAGVVPYNEQFFGPGTRLTVL.

This chain joins TRBV4-2 and TRBJ2-1; possibly TRBD1 for D (5 bases). This CDR3 region has 18 residues. Germline values: CDR1 LGHNA, CDR2 YNFKEQ. V was trimmed by 4 bases and J by 1 base, leaving 20 bases between them. The CDR3 DNA sequence: TGTGCCAGCAGCCCGAATATCCTTGGGGCAGGATCCTACAATGAGCAGTTCTTC. Translation gives CASSPNILGAGSYNEQFF.

This chain joins TRBV10-3 and TRBJ2-2; weak D call: TRBD1 (6 bases). Germline lookup yields CDR1 ENHRY and CDR2 SYGVKD. The length of the CDR3 is 15 residues. V lost 8 bases and J 3 bases, leaving 16 bases between the germline ends. The DNA of the CDR3 is TGTGCCATCGGGTACAGGGCAGCGGACACCGGGGAGCTGTTTTTT. It translates to CAIGYRAADTGELFF.

The genes are TRBV6-6 and TRBJ2-2; D uncertain. Germline values: CDR1 MNHNY, CDR2 SVGAGI (reference sequence). The length of the CDR3 is 13 residues. Trimming took off 0 bases at V and 6 bases at J, with 5 bases between the two ends. This chain's CDR3 is CASSYSSAGELFF. The CDR3, as DNA: TGTGCCAGCAGTTACTCTTCGGCCGGGGAGCTGTTTTTT.

V gene TRBV2 combines with J gene TRBJ2-7, with 10 bases aligning to TRBD2. The germline V gene has CDR1 SNHLY and CDR2 FYNNEI. This CDR3 comprises 15 residues. V trimming: 7 bases; J trimming: 3 bases; junction bases outside the gene matches: 9. CDR3 coding DNA: TGTGCCAGCAAAGGAGGACTAGCGGCGCTCTACGAGCAGTACTTC. It codes for CASKGGLAALYEQYF.

V and J are TRBV6-5 and TRBJ1-3; 7 bases match TRBD1. J gave up 0 bases and V 0 bases, and 2 bases lay outside the gene matches. Germline CDR1 is MNHEY and CDR2 is SVGAGI. This CDR3 contains 16 residues. CDR3 bases: TGTGCCAGCAGTTACTCGACAGGGACCTCTGGAAACACCATATATTTT. It specifies CASSYSTGTSGNTIYF.

The J gene is TRBJ2-3, the V gene TRBV6-5, with 8 bases that match TRBD2. The CDR3 loop spans 15 amino acids. V gave up 4 bases and J gave up 1 base; unmatched junction bases: 4. CDR1 and CDR2 from the germline V gene are MNHEY and SVGAGI. CDR3 sequence (DNA): TGTGCCAGCAGTTCGGCTAGCGGGCGCACAGATACGCAGTATTTT. Its protein product is CASSSASGRTDTQYF.

The chain recombines TRBV4-1 with TRBJ1-4; 7 nucleotides match TRBD1. V lost 1 base, J lost 8 bases, and 13 bases stayed unmatched. Germline V gene sequence: CDR1 MGHRA, CDR2 YSYEKL. The CDR3 is 17 residues long. The CDR3: CASSQAPPTGREEKLFF. In DNA form, the CDR3 reads TGCGCCAGCAGCCAAGCCCCCCCGACAGGGCGAGAAGAAAAACTGTTTTTT.

The rearrangement uses TRBV7-6 and TRBJ1-4, with a weak D call TRBD1 (6 bases). Per germline, CDR1 SGHVS and CDR2 FNYEAQ. CDR3 size: 15 residues. The V end was cut by 1 base, the J end by 0 bases, with 6 bases between. CDR3 in amino acids: CASSLGTATNEKLFF. For the CDR3, the DNA is TGTGCCAGCAGCTTAGGGACAGCAACTAATGAAAAACTGTTTTTT. Variable domain in full (rest from reference TRBV7-6 and TRBJ1-4): GAGVSQSPRYKVTKRGQDVALRCDPISGHVSLYWYRQALGQGPEFLTYFNYEAQQDKSGLPNDRFSAERPEGSISTLTIQRTEQRDSAMYRCASSLGTATNEKLFFGSGTQLSVL.

V usage is TRBV29-1 and J usage is TRBJ2-1, with D possibly being TRBD2 (6 bases). CDR3 length: 11 amino acids. Deletions cut 3 bases from V and 6 bases from J, with 6 bases between. Germline values: CDR1 SQVTM, CDR2 ANQGSEA. The CDR3 nucleotides are TGCAGCGTTGAGGGACTCAATGAGCAGTTCTTC. The encoded protein is CSVEGLNEQFF.

The J gene is TRBJ2-7, the V gene TRBV27, with a weak D call TRBD1 (6 bases). V shed 3 bases and J shed 3 bases, with 21 bases lying between them. This CDR3 has 17 residues. The germline V gene encodes CDR1 MNHEY and CDR2 SMNVEV (reference sequence). The CDR3 loop reads CASSFFGVQGGVYEQYF. The CDR3 DNA reads as TGTGCCAGCAGTTTTTTTGGGGTACAGGGCGGTGTCTACGAGCAGTACTTC.

The chain links TRBV27 to TRBJ2-1; 13 bases match TRBD2. Germline-derived CDR1 and CDR2 are MNHEY and SMNVEV (reference sequence). This CDR3 is built from 16 residues. The V segment lost 6 bases and the J segment 2 bases; nucleotides outside the gene matches: 4. As DNA, the CDR3 is TGTGCCAGCAGAACACTAGCGGGAGGGACCTACAATGAGCAGTTCTTC. It yields the protein CASRTLAGGTYNEQFF.

The V gene is TRBV24-1, the J gene TRBJ2-3; unclear D gene. V was pared by 1 base and J by 5 bases, with 6 bases between. The CDR3 has 13 residues. The germline CDR1 and CDR2 sequences are KGHDR and SFDVKD. The CDR3 DNA is TGTGCCACCAGTGATTTTAAACTAGATACGCAGTATTTT. Its translation is CATSDFKLDTQYF.

The CDR3: CASSQTSVTYEQYF. CDR3 in DNA: TGTGCCAGCAGTCAGACTAGCGTAACCTACGAGCAGTACTTC. J is TRBJ2-7 and V is TRBV6-5, with 8 positions matching TRBD2. Germline V CDR1 and CDR2: MNHEY, SVGAGI. The CDR3 sequence is 14 residues long. V lost 5 bases, J lost 2 bases, and 5 bases stayed unmatched.

The genes are TRBV2 and TRBJ2-1; possible D gene TRBD1, 5 bases. The V gene's germline CDR1 is SNHLY and CDR2 FYNNEI. V was trimmed by 8 bases and J by 0 bases, leaving 14 bases between them. There are 15 residues in the CDR3. The CDR3 sequence: CASRPAGISYNEQFF. The DNA of the CDR3 is TGTGCCAGCCGGCCGGCAGGGATCTCCTACAATGAGCAGTTCTTC. The full variable domain, rest sourced from reference TRBV2 and TRBJ2-1, is EPEVTQTPSHQVTQMGQEVILRCVPISNHLYFYWYRQILGQKVEFLVSFYNNEISEKSEIFDDQFSVERPDGSNFTLKIRSTKLEDSAMYFCASRPAGISYNEQFFGPGTRLTVL.

The V gene is TRBV25-1, the J gene TRBJ2-7; D is ambiguous. Trimming pared 3 bases from V and 5 bases from J, leaving 5 bases between. The CDR3 is 11 residues long. Germline V gene data show CDR1 as MGHDK and CDR2 as SYGVNS. The CDR3 DNA is TGTGCCAGCAGTGACCTTGACGAGCAGTACTTC. Its translation: CASSDLDEQYF.

The chain employs TRBV5-6 and TRBJ1-3; D not certain. The CDR3 loop spans 14 amino acids. V was shortened by 4 bases and J by 4 bases, with 12 bases between the two germline ends. Germline loops: CDR1 SGHDT, CDR2 YYEEEE. CDR3 DNA: TGTGCCAGCAGCCCGGCCAGGCTAGGAAACACCATATATTTT. Translating gives CASSPARLGNTIYF.